These T cell receptor beta chains were read from a single sample in a study of T-cell reconstitution after alpha-beta-depleted transplantation in children. One entry per CDR3 protein, called by TCRdb with MiXCR from the PCR reads. Of 580,000 or so distinct CDR3 sequences in the sample, roughly 23% were seen once. Material: PBMCs, mostly from graft donor cells, obtained 360 days after TCRalphabeta/CD19-depleted stem cell transplant. These TCRs come from a boy under two years old who had a stem cell transplant for acute myeloid leukemia, so the T cells may come from the graft donor. The conserved cysteine and the conserved F or W are not part of the CDR3 here. A D gene is named only where the DNA matches it firmly.

D: TRBD2
V: TRBV20-1
length: 13
CDR3: SALAGGLSTDTQY

D: NA
V: TRBV29-1
length: 11
CDR3: SVGRGVNTEAF

D: TRBD2
V: TRBV20-1
length: 13
CDR3: SASPGTRVYSEQF

D: NA
V: TRBV6-2/TRBV6-3
length: 11
CDR3: ASSKGLPYEQY

D: NA
V: TRBV20-1
length: 12
CDR3: SARDSGDYSPLH

D: NA
V: TRBV7-9
length: 15
CDR3: ASSFSTGWGLGDTQY

D: NA
V: TRBV18
length: 13
CDR3: ASSPTNPSNQPQH

D: TRBD1
V: TRBV20-1
length: 12
CDR3: SARDDRAHQPQH

D: NA
V: TRBV10-3
length: 12
CDR3: AIYSPSGANVLT

D: NA
V: TRBV29-1
length: 11
CDR3: SVEPWVGTEAF

D: NA
V: TRBV25-1
length: 13
CDR3: ASSELAGATDTQY

D: TRBD1
V: TRBV18
length: 13
CDR3: ASSPDGQGYSPLH

D: TRBD1
V: TRBV12-3/TRBV12-4
length: 13
CDR3: ATMDRGRWYNEQF

D: NA
V: TRBV18
length: 11
CDR3: ASLIRQRNIQY

D: NA
V: TRBV5-6
length: 12
CDR3: ASSLRDGAYEQY

D: TRBD1
V: TRBV20-1
length: 12
CDR3: SATRDRRADTQY

D: TRBD2
V: TRBV25-1
length: 12
CDR3: ASSGRLAQETQY

D: NA
V: TRBV5-4
length: 12
CDR3: ASSLQGYNSPLH

D: NA
V: TRBV15
length: 14
CDR3: ATSRVKQGRTDTQY

D: TRBD1
V: TRBV4-3
length: 13
CDR3: ASSLVGQGGSPLH

D: TRBD1
V: TRBV4-2
length: 14
CDR3: ASSQPRDRVYNEQF

D: NA
V: TRBV5-5
length: 12
CDR3: ASSLGTRPETQY

D: NA
V: TRBV10-3
length: 12
CDR3: AISEWQENYGYT

D: NA
V: TRBV20-1
length: 11
CDR3: SARLRVGNTIY

D: NA
V: TRBV7-9
length: 15
CDR3: ASSLTSTGLRNYGYT

D: NA
V: TRBV12-3/TRBV12-4
length: 15
CDR3: ASSFGAGLPNPDTQY

D: NA
V: TRBV14
length: 14
CDR3: ASSQEGEQAYNEQF

D: TRBD1
V: TRBV5-8
length: 13
CDR3: ASSGRDRGYNEQF

D: TRBD1
V: TRBV12-3/TRBV12-4
length: 14
CDR3: ASSLGQGAWNTEAF

D: NA
V: TRBV12-3/TRBV12-4
length: 11
CDR3: ASSPQATQPQH

D: NA
V: TRBV29-1
length: 11
CDR3: SVKETGEGEQF

D: NA
V: TRBV5-1
length: 13
CDR3: ASLLGTSNTGELF

D: NA
V: TRBV12-5
length: 10
CDR3: ASAVSYNEQF

D: NA
V: TRBV6-6
length: 10
CDR3: ASSYSEGEQY

D: NA
V: TRBV29-1
length: 15
CDR3: SVEDGLGGVRSGELF

D: TRBD2
V: TRBV6-1
length: 13
CDR3: ASSLAGGRNNEQF

D: TRBD1
V: TRBV12-3/TRBV12-4
length: 13
CDR3: ASSFGTGYTDTQY